The rows below give T cell receptor beta chains drawn from one sample of a study of blood T cells in healthy people across ages. TCRdb passed the 5' RACE reads through MiXCR, listing each CDR3 protein once. This table has over 550,000 distinct CDR3 sequences, approximately 30% appearing once. Sequenced: blood. These receptor sequences come from an elderly woman in good health. The CDR3 runs from the conserved cysteine through the conserved F or W. Fields, in order: V gene, J gene, clone size, D gene, CDR3 DNA, CDR3 protein. D genes are given only for firm matches. Clone size is not always given. Where it is, it says once, few, many or a class for expanded clones.

v_call: TRBV5-1
j_call: TRBJ2-5
clone_size: .
d_call: TRBD1
cdr3_nt: TGCGCCAGCAGCTTGGAGGGGGCCTACAAGCAGTACTTC
cdr3_aa: CASSLEGAYKQYF

v_call: TRBV29-1
j_call: TRBJ2-3
clone_size: many
d_call: TRBD1
cdr3_nt: TGCAGCGTCGCTCACTCGACAGGGCAATGGGATACGCAGTATTTT
cdr3_aa: CSVAHSTGQWDTQYF

v_call: TRBV7-3
j_call: TRBJ2-1
clone_size: many
d_call: TRBD2
cdr3_nt: TGTGCCAGCAGCTCGGCGGGACTAGCGGATTACAATGAGCAGTTCTTC
cdr3_aa: CASSSAGLADYNEQFF

v_call: TRBV7-8
j_call: TRBJ2-7
clone_size: .
d_call: TRBD1
cdr3_nt: TGTGCCAGCAGCACCCGACAGGGGAGCGAGCAGTACTTC
cdr3_aa: CASSTRQGSEQYF

v_call: TRBV29-1
j_call: TRBJ2-3
clone_size: many
d_call: .
cdr3_nt: TGCAGCGTTGAAGGTTCAGACACAGATACGCAGTATTTT
cdr3_aa: CSVEGSDTDTQYF

v_call: TRBV9
j_call: TRBJ2-1
clone_size: many
d_call: .
cdr3_nt: TGTGCCAGCAGCGTAGGAGGTAGGGGGGCCTCCTACAATGAGCAGTTCTTC
cdr3_aa: CASSVGGRGASYNEQFF

v_call: TRBV6-6
j_call: TRBJ2-7
clone_size: many
d_call: .
cdr3_nt: TGTGCCAGCAGTCTCCCCCCAGGATACTCCTACGAGCAGTACTTC
cdr3_aa: CASSLPPGYSYEQYF

v_call: TRBV5-1
j_call: TRBJ2-2
clone_size: .
d_call: TRBD2
cdr3_nt: TGCGCCGGCAGCTCGACTAGCGGGGCCGGGGAGCTGTTTTTT
cdr3_aa: CAGSSTSGAGELFF

v_call: TRBV5-8
j_call: TRBJ2-1
clone_size: many
d_call: .
cdr3_nt: TGTGCCAGCAGCTTGACTAGCTACGGGCAGTTCTTC
cdr3_aa: CASSLTSYGQFF

v_call: TRBV7-2
j_call: TRBJ2-1
clone_size: .
d_call: TRBD2
cdr3_nt: TGTGCCAGCACCGAACTAGCGGGGGGGCGCAATGAGCAGTTCTTC
cdr3_aa: CASTELAGGRNEQFF

v_call: TRBV5-1
j_call: TRBJ2-1
clone_size: many
d_call: .
cdr3_nt: TGCGCCAGCAGCCCAAGGACTTCAATCCATGAGCAGTTCTTC
cdr3_aa: CASSPRTSIHEQFF

v_call: TRBV14
j_call: TRBJ1-1
clone_size: .
d_call: TRBD1
cdr3_nt: TGTGCCAGCAGCCCCCACTTAAACAGGGGTTCCGCTGAAGCTTTCTTT
cdr3_aa: CASSPHLNRGSAEAFF

v_call: TRBV2
j_call: TRBJ2-5
clone_size: .
d_call: .
cdr3_nt: TGTGCCAGCAGTGAGTCTACAGGGCGAGAGACCCAGTACTTC
cdr3_aa: CASSESTGRETQYF

v_call: TRBV20-1
j_call: TRBJ2-1
clone_size: few
d_call: TRBD1
cdr3_nt: TGCAGTGCTTCAGGACAGGGTTTATACAATGGGCAGTTCTTC
cdr3_aa: CSASGQGLYNGQFF

v_call: TRBV6-1
j_call: TRBJ2-6
clone_size: .
d_call: .
cdr3_nt: TGTGCCAGCAGTCCCCGACACTCTGGGGCCAACGTCCTGACTTTC
cdr3_aa: CASSPRHSGANVLTF

v_call: TRBV9
j_call: TRBJ1-4
clone_size: once
d_call: TRBD1
cdr3_nt: TGTGCCGGCAGCGGAGGGACAGGGGCTGGGAATGAAAAACTGTTTTTT
cdr3_aa: CAGSGGTGAGNEKLFF

v_call: TRBV6-1
j_call: TRBJ2-1
clone_size: many
d_call: .
cdr3_nt: TGTGCCAGCACTGAGACCGGCGGGGACTGGTATCTCGAGCAGTTCTTC
cdr3_aa: CASTETGGDWYLEQFF

v_call: TRBV6-5
j_call: TRBJ1-4
clone_size: .
d_call: TRBD1
cdr3_nt: TGTGCCAGCAGTCAAACCGGGACAGGCGTTAATGAAAAACTGTTTTTT
cdr3_aa: CASSQTGTGVNEKLFF

v_call: TRBV7-2
j_call: TRBJ2-5
clone_size: many
d_call: .
cdr3_nt: TGTGCCAGCAGCTTAGGGGGAGTGAGTGGGGCCGGGAAGACCCAGTACTTC
cdr3_aa: CASSLGGVSGAGKTQYF

v_call: TRBV20-1
j_call: TRBJ2-5
clone_size: many
d_call: TRBD2
cdr3_nt: TGCAGTGCTAGCTTAGCGGGGGGCCTTCAAGAGACCCAGTACTTC
cdr3_aa: CSASLAGGLQETQYF

v_call: TRBV20-1
j_call: TRBJ2-1
clone_size: .
d_call: TRBD2
cdr3_nt: TGCAGTGCTAGAGCCGACGGACTAGCGAGTGTGCAGTTCTTC
cdr3_aa: CSARADGLASVQFF

v_call: TRBV3-1
j_call: TRBJ2-4
clone_size: few
d_call: .
cdr3_nt: TGTGCCAGCAGCCCCGCGGGGTCGGGAGTCAATGAGCAGTACTTC
cdr3_aa: CASSPAGSGVNEQYF

v_call: TRBV27
j_call: TRBJ1-2
clone_size: .
d_call: TRBD1
cdr3_nt: TGTGCCGGCAGTTTCAGGGGGCCGGGCTATGGCTACACCTTC
cdr3_aa: CAGSFRGPGYGYTF

v_call: TRBV12-3/TRBV12-4
j_call: TRBJ2-1
clone_size: few
d_call: TRBD1
cdr3_nt: TGTGCCAGCAGTTTAAGCCGGACAGGGAGGTTCTTC
cdr3_aa: CASSLSRTGRFF

v_call: TRBV2
j_call: TRBJ2-3
clone_size: .
d_call: .
cdr3_nt: TGTGCCAGCAGTGATGCTGTCGGGCAGGGAGTAACGCAGTATTTT
cdr3_aa: CASSDAVGQGVTQYF

v_call: TRBV2
j_call: TRBJ1-4
clone_size: .
d_call: TRBD1
cdr3_nt: TGTGCCAGCAGACCCGTAGGGGACAGAAGAAATGAAAAACTGTTTTTT
cdr3_aa: CASRPVGDRRNEKLFF

v_call: TRBV20-1
j_call: TRBJ2-5
clone_size: .
d_call: .
cdr3_nt: TGCAGTGCTAGGGAGGAGATTCCGCAAGAGACCCAGTACTTC
cdr3_aa: CSAREEIPQETQYF

v_call: TRBV7-6
j_call: TRBJ2-6
clone_size: few
d_call: .
cdr3_nt: TGTGCCAGCAGCTCGCCCCTGGAGGGTTCTGGGGCCAACGTCCTGACTTTC
cdr3_aa: CASSSPLEGSGANVLTF

v_call: TRBV5-1
j_call: TRBJ2-5
clone_size: .
d_call: TRBD1
cdr3_nt: TGCGCCAGCAGCTTCATACAGGGGGCGCGAGAGCAGTACTTC
cdr3_aa: CASSFIQGAREQYF

v_call: TRBV10-3
j_call: TRBJ1-2
clone_size: .
d_call: .
cdr3_nt: TGTGCCATCAGTGAGCCCGGGGCATGGTATGGCTACACCTTC
cdr3_aa: CAISEPGAWYGYTF

v_call: TRBV30
j_call: TRBJ2-1
clone_size: few
d_call: .
cdr3_nt: TGTGCCTGGAGTGAGCGGGTTATTGAGCAGTTCTTC
cdr3_aa: CAWSERVIEQFF

v_call: TRBV7-2
j_call: TRBJ2-1
clone_size: many
d_call: TRBD2
cdr3_nt: TGTGCCAGCAGCCACCGGGCCGGACTAGCGGGGAACAATGAGCAGTTCTTC
cdr3_aa: CASSHRAGLAGNNEQFF

v_call: TRBV27
j_call: TRBJ2-1
clone_size: many
d_call: TRBD2
cdr3_nt: TGTGCCAGCCGAACTAGCGGGGGGGCCGAGAATGAGCAGTTCTTC
cdr3_aa: CASRTSGGAENEQFF

v_call: TRBV15
j_call: TRBJ2-5
clone_size: .
d_call: TRBD2
cdr3_nt: TGTGCCACCAGCAGAGGGGGAGGGAGCCAAGAGACCCAGTACTTC
cdr3_aa: CATSRGGGSQETQYF

v_call: TRBV11-1
j_call: TRBJ2-6
clone_size: .
d_call: .
cdr3_nt: TGTGCCAGCAGCTTTTACCGAACATGGGGCGATGCGAAGTCTGGGGCCAACGTCCTGACTTTC
cdr3_aa: CASSFYRTWGDAKSGANVLTF

v_call: TRBV7-2
j_call: TRBJ1-4
clone_size: .
d_call: .
cdr3_nt: TGTGCCAGCAGCTTAGTAGGCCAACAGGGTAGGGTTAAACTGTTTTTT
cdr3_aa: CASSLVGQQGRVKLFF

v_call: TRBV2
j_call: TRBJ2-7
clone_size: many
d_call: .
cdr3_nt: TGTGCCAGCAGTTCGGACGCCAGACATTTTACCTACGAGCAGTACTTC
cdr3_aa: CASSSDARHFTYEQYF

v_call: TRBV28
j_call: TRBJ1-2
clone_size: .
d_call: .
cdr3_nt: TGTGCCAGCAGTACACTTTATCAGGGAGCGGAAGGCTACACCTTC
cdr3_aa: CASSTLYQGAEGYTF

v_call: TRBV28
j_call: TRBJ2-3
clone_size: many
d_call: TRBD1
cdr3_nt: TGTGCCACCAGGACAGGGACCACAGATACGCAGTATTTT
cdr3_aa: CATRTGTTDTQYF